These 5 T cell receptor beta chains share one sample of origin, sequenced in a study of low-dose radiotherapy and immunotherapy resistance in tumors. Both TCRalpha and TCRbeta chains were reverse transcribed with V-gene-specific primers. It was with a constant-region primer and a V-primer adapter that TCRs were amplified over approximately 20 PCR cycles. A single record per CDR3 protein comes from TCRdb applying MiXCR to the reads. The profile shows over 9,500 distinct CDR3 sequences, around half of them singletons. The receptors were gathered from a human donor with advanced metastatic prostate, ovarian, gallbladder or colorectal cancer (not recorded which). This table probably holds off-target reads from a library built for another chain.

This clonotype showed up just a few times. This chain connects TRBV7-6 to TRBJ2-7; TRBD2 is a possible D gene (7 bases). Germline V gene lookup returns CDR1 SGHVS and CDR2 FNYEAQ. V lost 5 bases and J lost 5, with 16 bases in between. The CDR3 length is 14 residues. The CDR3 reads CASSQGGGGDEQYF. CDR3 in DNA: TGTGCCAGCAGCCAAGGAGGAGGGGGGGACGAGCAGTACTTC.

The genes are TRBV20-1 and TRBJ2-7; D may be TRBD1 (5 bases). CDR3 length: 14 residues. The germline V gene encodes CDR1 DFQATT and CDR2 SNEGSKA (reference sequence). Deletions cut 0 bases from V and 2 bases from J, with 11 bases between. This chain's CDR3 is CSARDQGPPYEQYF. CDR3 bases: TGCAGTGCTAGAGACCAGGGCCCTCCCTACGAGCAGTACTTC.

The V gene is TRBV27, the J gene TRBJ1-2; D possibly corresponds to TRBD1 (5 bases). Germline V gives CDR1 MNHEY, CDR2 SMNVEV (reference sequence). Trimming removed 4 bases at V and 8 bases at J, with 20 bases between. The CDR3 consists of 15 residues. CDR3 amino acids: CASSSMRGPGGGYTF. CDR3 bases: TGTGCCAGCAGTTCGATGCGGGGCCCAGGCGGGGGCTACACCTTC.

The chain combines TRBV28 with TRBJ2-1; 9 bases map to TRBD2. CDR3 length equals 15 residues. From germline, CDR1 is MDHEN and CDR2 SYDVKM. V lost 6 bases, J lost 6 bases, and 9 bases stayed unmatched. The CDR3: CASRESGRSGNEQFF. CDR3 in DNA: TGTGCCAGCAGGGAAAGCGGGAGGTCAGGCAATGAGCAGTTCTTC.

This clonotype showed up just a few times. The DNA of the CDR3 is TGTGCCAGCAGCGCACTAACTGGACGCTATGGCTACACCTTC. It codes for CASSALTGRYGYTF. The chain is built from TRBV9 and TRBJ1-2; no reliable D call. The CDR3 consists of 14 residues. Germline-derived CDR1 and CDR2 are SGDLS and YYNGEE. V was clipped by 3 bases and J by 4 bases, with 13 bases between them.